A selection of T cell receptor beta chains follows, all from one sample in a study of cytomegalovirus exposure and HLA in healthy donors. Profiled with immunoSEQ multiplex PCR; TCRdb holds only in-frame clones, not every one. The sample records under 150,000 clones, 80% being singletons. Sequencing was done on a sample of PBMCs. These receptors were taken from a woman in her forties in good health and CMV-seronegative. The CDR3 runs from the conserved cysteine through the conserved F or W. Fields, in order: V gene, clone size, J gene, D gene, CDR3 DNA, CDR3 protein. D genes are given only for firm matches. Expanded clones are given a class, and other clones once, few, many or no size at all.

TRBV14	few	TRBJ2-2	.	TGTGCCAGCAGCCAAGATTTGGGGGCACTTGGGACCGGGGAGCTGTTTTTT	CASSQDLGALGTGELFF
TRBV9	.	TRBJ1-6	TRBD1	TGTGCCAGCAGCGCCGGGACAGGGGGTTCACCCCTCCACTTT	CASSAGTGGSPLHF
TRBV2	.	TRBJ2-1	TRBD2	TGTGCCAGCAGTGGACATAGCGGGAGAGGCGGTGAGCAGTTCTTC	CASSGHSGRGGEQFF
TRBV5-1	.	TRBJ2-1	TRBD2	TGCGCCAGCAGCTTGGTTGGGACTAGCGGCTACAATGAGCAGTTCTTC	CASSLVGTSGYNEQFF
TRBV29-1	.	TRBJ1-5	.	TGCAGCGCCTTACAGGGAAGCAATCAGCCCCAGCATTTT	CSALQGSNQPQHF
TRBV6-5	.	TRBJ2-4	.	TGTGCCAGCAGTTACGAGGGAAACATTCAGTACTTC	CASSYEGNIQYF
TRBV5-1	.	TRBJ2-5	TRBD2	TGCGCCAGCAGCCGCGGACTAGCGGACCAAGAGACCCAGTACTTC	CASSRGLADQETQYF
TRBV5-4	.	TRBJ1-6	.	TGTGCCAGCAGCCCGACAGGTTATCAGGATTCACCCCTCCACTTT	CASSPTGYQDSPLHF
TRBV15	few	TRBJ1-1	.	TGTGCCACCAGCAGAGAGAGGTTGGGCACTGAAGCTTTCTTT	CATSRERLGTEAFF
TRBV5-1	.	TRBJ2-3	.	TGCGCCAGCAGCTTGGCCGGAGGGGGCCGCACAGATACGCAGTATTTT	CASSLAGGGRTDTQYF
TRBV2	.	TRBJ1-1	.	TGTGCCAGCTTGCAGGGTCAAACTGAAGCTTTCTTT	CASLQGQTEAFF
TRBV5-4	.	TRBJ1-2	TRBD1	TGTGCCAGCAGCTCTTACCGGGACAGCTATGGCTACACCTTC	CASSSYRDSYGYTF
TRBV5-6	.	TRBJ2-7	TRBD2	TGTGCCCGCAGCTCGGGGGGGACTAGCATTTCCTACGAGCAGTACTTC	CARSSGGTSISYEQYF
TRBV4-2	.	TRBJ1-4	TRBD1	TGTGCCAGCAGCCAAGATCTAGGAGGACAGGGTAAAAAACTGTTTTTT	CASSQDLGGQGKKLFF
TRBV7-9	.	TRBJ2-2	.	TGTGCCAGCAGCCGCCTTGGGACAAACACCGGGGAGCTGTTTTTT	CASSRLGTNTGELFF
TRBV6-1	.	TRBJ2-7	.	TGTGCCAGCAGTGAACAGCCTAGCTCCTACGAGCAGTACTTC	CASSEQPSSYEQYF
TRBV7-9	.	TRBJ1-4	.	TGTGCCAGCAGCCCCGCAGGGGTCGAAAAACTGTTTTTT	CASSPAGVEKLFF
TRBV19	.	TRBJ1-1	.	TGTGCCAGTAGGCTTACAGGGAGTGGCACTGAAGCTTTCTTT	CASRLTGSGTEAFF
TRBV6-1	.	TRBJ1-1	.	TGTGCCAGCAGCGCCGGGACGGGAGCGACTGAAGCTTTCTTT	CASSAGTGATEAFF
TRBV19	.	TRBJ2-7	TRBD1	TGTGCCAGTAGTATAGACGACAGGGCGCACGAGCAGTACTTC	CASSIDDRAHEQYF
TRBV28	.	TRBJ2-2	TRBD2	TGTGCCAGCAGGTTGGGGGGGACCGGGGAGCTGTTTTTT	CASRLGGTGELFF
TRBV6-1	.	TRBJ2-5	TRBD2	TGTGCCAGCAGTGCTAGCGGGGGAGAGACCCAGTACTTC	CASSASGGETQYF
TRBV5-6	.	TRBJ1-4	.	TGTGCCAGCAGTCTTCCTACAGGAGAAAAACTGTTTTTT	CASSLPTGEKLFF
TRBV5-1	.	TRBJ1-1	TRBD1	TGCGCCAGCAGCAAAGGGACAGGGCAGAACACTGAAGCTTTCTTT	CASSKGTGQNTEAFF
TRBV4-1	.	TRBJ2-2	TRBD2	TGCGCCAGCAGCCAAGGAGGGAGTAGCGGGGGCTCCGCCGGGGAGCTGTTTTTT	CASSQGGSSGGSAGELFF
TRBV29-1	.	TRBJ2-1	TRBD2	TGCAGCGCCAATCTAGCGGGAGTTGGTGAGCAGTTCTTC	CSANLAGVGEQFF
TRBV19	.	TRBJ2-1	.	TGTGCCAGCCAGGGTAGGACATACAATGAGCAGTTCTTC	CASQGRTYNEQFF
TRBV2	.	TRBJ2-2	TRBD2	TGTGCCAGCAGTTCGAGGGCGGGAGGAGGGACCGGGGAGCTGTTTTTT	CASSSRAGGGTGELFF
TRBV9	few	TRBJ2-3	TRBD2	TGTGCCAGCACCGCGGGGGGGTCACTTAGCACAGATACGCAGTATTTT	CASTAGGSLSTDTQYF
TRBV7-2	.	TRBJ1-5	.	TGTGCCAGCAGCTTAGGTGGTAGGGGTGGCAATCAGCCCCAGCATTTT	CASSLGGRGGNQPQHF
TRBV7-2	.	TRBJ1-1	TRBD1	TGTGCCAGCAGCCCAGACAGGGGGAACACTGAAGCTTTCTTT	CASSPDRGNTEAFF
TRBV2	.	TRBJ1-5	.	TGTGCCAGCAGCGGCAACGGAGGAAGGCAGCCCCAGCATTTT	CASSGNGGRQPQHF
TRBV7-9	.	TRBJ2-2	.	TGTGCCAGCAGCCCAAGATCCCAGGGATCCGGGGAGCTGTTTTTT	CASSPRSQGSGELFF
TRBV7-9	few	TRBJ2-6	TRBD1	TGTGCCAGCAGCCCAAGGACAGGTGTCAACGTCCTGACTTTC	CASSPRTGVNVLTF
TRBV5-4	.	TRBJ1-3	.	TGTGCCAGCAGCCCGACCTCCCAAGGGGCTCTCGGAAACACCATATATTTT	CASSPTSQGALGNTIYF
TRBV10-3	.	TRBJ2-7	.	TGTGCCATCAGTGATGGTCCCAGATTTGGCTCCTACGAGCAGTACTTC	CAISDGPRFGSYEQYF
TRBV18	few	TRBJ2-5	TRBD2	TGTGCCAGCTCACCATCGGCGGGAGTGTCCCAAGAGACCCAGTACTTC	CASSPSAGVSQETQYF
TRBV6-6	.	TRBJ2-7	TRBD2	TGTGCCAGCAGTAGGGAGGGCTACGAGCAGTACTTC	CASSREGYEQYF
TRBV5-1	.	TRBJ2-2	TRBD1	TGCGCCAGCAGCGTTGACAGGGGGGACACCGGGGAGCTGTTTTTT	CASSVDRGDTGELFF
TRBV18	.	TRBJ1-2	TRBD1	TGTGCCAGCTCATCCGGACAGGGGGATGGCTACACCTTC	CASSSGQGDGYTF